The entry below describes one T cell receptor beta chain. Its antigen is still unknown. This sample was taken from a study of T cells expressing NK-cell markers. Turning to the study itself: HCMV seropositivity characterized seven of the eight sequenced donors, and seronegativity one.

General study results and limits: Four donors' CD3+CD56-NKG2C+ cells were dominated by the same clonotypes. HCMV specificity was not established for the expanded NKG2C+ T cell clones. Top CD8+ clonotypes included the dominant CD3+CD56+NKG2C+ clonotypes in several donors.

TCRdb re-called the 5' RACE reads and shows each CDR3 protein once, DNA omitted. The sample table sets out 140,000 to 150,000 distinct CDR3 sequences. Germline CDR1 is LNHNV and CDR2 is YYDKDF (reference sequence). The CDR3 is 16 amino acids. Sample: blood T cells: a sorted CD56 or NKG2C T cell subset, CD4+ or CD8+ T cells, or bulk PBMC T cells (not recorded which). The genes are TRBV15 and TRBJ2-1; without DNA, the TCRdb call of TRBD1 cannot be checked. This receptor was obtained from a man in his late teens or twenties in good health. This CDR3 is CATSSSRDRTYNEQFF.